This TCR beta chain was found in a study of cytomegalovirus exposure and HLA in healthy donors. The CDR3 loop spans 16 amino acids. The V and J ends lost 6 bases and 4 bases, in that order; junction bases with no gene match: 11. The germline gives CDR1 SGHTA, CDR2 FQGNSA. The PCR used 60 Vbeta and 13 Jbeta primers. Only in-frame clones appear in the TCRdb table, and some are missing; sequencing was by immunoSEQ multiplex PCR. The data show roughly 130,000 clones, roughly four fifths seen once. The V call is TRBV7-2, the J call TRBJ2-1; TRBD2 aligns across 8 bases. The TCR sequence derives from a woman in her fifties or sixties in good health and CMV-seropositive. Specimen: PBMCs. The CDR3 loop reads CASSRGSGGRYNEQFF. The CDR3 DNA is TGTGCCAGCAGTCGGGGCTCGGGGGGGCGGTACAATGAGCAGTTCTTC.